The 21 T cell receptor beta chains reported below all come from one sample, sequenced in a study of blood T cell repertoires in COVID-19. Here immunoSEQ multiplex PCR was the method, and the copy in TCRdb shows in-frame clones only, minus some. The sample yields roughly 200,000 clones, roughly 80% seen once. The sample taken for sequencing was PBMCs or T cells enriched from blood (not recorded which). These receptors were obtained from a woman aged 60-70 years with acute COVID-19.

About this clone: One end of the junction is discordant with germline, which a read error may explain. The J gene is TRBJ2-2, the V gene TRBV18; D unclear. Germline CDR1 KGHSH, CDR2 LQKENI. The CDR3 runs 14 residues. The CDR3, as DNA: TGTGCCAGCTCGCCACTAATTGACACCGGGGAGCTGTTTTTT. Its translation is CASSPLIDTGELFF.

The V and J genes are TRBV6-6 and TRBJ1-5; 7 bases are shared with TRBD1. The CDR3 is 13 residues long. CDR1 is MNHNY and CDR2 is SVGAGI in the germline V gene (reference sequence). V shed 4 bases, J shed 9 bases, and the junction held 6 bases outside the gene matches. For the CDR3, the DNA is TGTGCCAGCAGTTCGCGACAGGGAGTGCCCCAGCATTTT. Translating gives CASSSRQGVPQHF.

The chain uses TRBV5-1 and TRBJ1-3; D uncertain. V gave up 0 bases and J gave up 2 bases, with 9 bases separating them. The CDR3 has 15 amino acids. From germline, CDR1 is SGHRS and CDR2 YFSETQ. CDR3 residues: CASSLVAGAGNTIYF. The CDR3 DNA sequence: TGCGCCAGCAGCTTGGTTGCCGGTGCTGGAAACACCATATATTTT.

The chain uses TRBV12-3 or TRBV12-4 and TRBJ1-2, with TRBD1 as a possible D gene (5 bases). CDR3 length: 12 amino acids. The V end lost 4 bases, the J end lost 7 bases, and 10 bases lay between the germline ends. CDR3 DNA sequence: TGTGCCAGCAGTTCCGGGACTCTTGGCTACACCTTC. This codes for CASSSGTLGYTF.

The gene calls are TRBV30 and TRBJ1-2; 10 nucleotides agree with TRBD1. V shed 5 bases, J shed 14 bases, and the junction held 8 bases outside the gene matches. CDR3 length: 11 residues. CDR1 is GTSNPN, CDR2 SVGIG, per germline (reference sequence). The CDR3: CAWARTGGKTF. The CDR3 nucleotides are TGTGCCTGGGCAAGGACAGGGGGAAAGACCTTC.

The V gene is TRBV23-1, the J gene TRBJ2-3; TRBD1 might be the D (6 bases). TRBV23-1 is given ORF status, its function remaining uncertain. This CDR3 region has 14 residues. Trimming removed 4 bases from V and 2 bases from J, with 10 bases in between. CDR3 region: CASSLAGVTDTQYF. CDR3 nucleotides: TGCGCCAGCAGTCTCGCAGGGGTCACAGATACGCAGTATTTT.

DNA of the CDR3: TGCGCCAGCAGCCAAGATATAGGGCAGGGGTATGGCTACACCTTC. Its translation is CASSQDIGQGYGYTF. The J gene is TRBJ1-2, the V gene TRBV4-3, with TRBD1 as a possible D gene (6 bases). CDR3 length: 15 residues. Trimming took 0 bases from V and 5 from J, leaving 13 bases between them. Germline loops: CDR1 LGHNA, CDR2 YSLEER.

This rearrangement joins TRBV18 to TRBJ2-2; a possible D gene is TRBD1 (6 bases). Between the trimmed V and J ends, which lost 0 bases and 5 bases, there was a span of 10 bases. The V gene's germline CDR1 is KGHSH and CDR2 LQKENI. The CDR3 extends over 15 amino acids. CDR3 bases: TGTGCCAGCTCACCACCCAGGGGCGGGACCGGGGAGCTGTTTTTT. Translation gives CASSPPRGGTGELFF. The complete variable domain, with remaining parts taken from reference TRBV18 and TRBJ2-2, reads NAGVMQNPRHLVRRRGQEARLRCSPMKGHSHVYWYRQLPEEGLKFMVYLQKENIIDESGMPKERFSAEFPKEGPSILRIQQVVRGDSAAYFCASSPPRGGTGELFFGEGSRLTVL.

The J gene is TRBJ1-4, the V gene TRBV28, with D maybe TRBD1 (5 bases). Per the germline V gene, CDR1 is MDHEN and CDR2 is SYDVKM. Trimming removed 7 bases from V and 4 bases from J, with 13 bases in between. This CDR3 has 14 amino acids. The CDR3 loop reads CASTLYRHNEKLFF. DNA of the CDR3: TGTGCCAGCACCCTCTACAGGCATAATGAAAAACTGTTTTTT.

The gene calls are TRBV2 and TRBJ2-6; 10 bases map to TRBD1. Germline CDR1 reads SNHLY; CDR2 reads FYNNEI. With 7 bases clipped from V and 0 bases from J, the junction kept 3 bases outside the gene matches. The CDR3 consists of 16 residues. The CDR3 DNA sequence: TGTGCCAGCATGACAGGGGGCCGCTCTGGGGCCAACGTCCTGACTTTC. Residues: CASMTGGRSGANVLTF.

This chain uses TRBV11-3 with TRBJ2-3; no clear D gene. Per the germline V gene, CDR1 is SGHNT and CDR2 is YENEEA. This CDR3 region has 13 residues. V was shortened by 2 bases and J by 3 bases, with 6 bases between the two germline ends. CDR3 amino acids: CASSLRWTDTQYF. CDR3 in DNA: TGTGCCAGCAGCTTACGGTGGACAGATACGCAGTATTTT.

The chain couples TRBV18 to TRBJ1-4; 7 nucleotides line up with TRBD1. This CDR3 has 16 residues. After removal of 1 base from V and 1 base from J, the junction contained 3 bases not matched to a gene. Germline V gene data show CDR1 as KGHSH and CDR2 as LQKENI. The CDR3 is CASSPQGGKTNEKLFF. DNA of the CDR3: TGTGCCAGCTCACCACAAGGGGGCAAAACTAATGAAAAACTGTTTTTT. Supplemented by reference TRBV18 and TRBJ1-4, the full variable domain reads NAGVMQNPRHLVRRRGQEARLRCSPMKGHSHVYWYRQLPEEGLKFMVYLQKENIIDESGMPKERFSAEFPKEGPSILRIQQVVRGDSAAYFCASSPQGGKTNEKLFFGSGTQLSVL.

As for this clone: Other DNA sequences from this sample encode an identical CDR3 as well. V gene TRBV6-5 combines with J gene TRBJ1-1; tentative D call: TRBD1 (6 bases). The CDR3 spans 14 residues. Germline-derived CDR1 and CDR2 are MNHEY and SVGAGI. The V gene lost 6 bases and the J gene lost 0 bases, with 11 bases spanning the gap. The CDR3 is CASSPGQMNTEAFF. DNA of the CDR3: TGTGCCAGCAGCCCCGGACAGATGAACACTGAAGCTTTCTTT.

This rearrangement joins TRBV23-1 to TRBJ1-1, with D perhaps TRBD1 (5 bases). TRBV23-1 qualifies as an ORF whose function is uncertain. Trimming left V 7 bases short and J 13 bases short, with 22 bases between. This CDR3 has 13 residues. CDR3 loop: CASTPAGSLVCFF. In DNA, the CDR3 is TGCGCCAGCACCCCGGCAGGGTCCTTGGTCTGTTTCTTT.

This chain connects TRBV19 to TRBJ1-3, with a tentative D call TRBD1 (6 bases). The CDR3 has 15 residues. V was trimmed by 4 bases and J by 4 bases, leaving 14 bases between them. Germline values: CDR1 LNHDA, CDR2 SQIVND (reference sequence). Written as DNA, the CDR3 is TGTGCCAGTAGTAGACTACAGGGCACGGGAAACACCATATATTTT. It specifies CASSRLQGTGNTIYF.

The V call is TRBV24-1, the J call TRBJ1-3; possibly TRBD1 for D (6 bases). Trimming removed 9 bases at V and 1 base at J, with 15 bases between. From germline, CDR1 is KGHDR and CDR2 SFDVKD. The CDR3 loop spans 15 amino acids. CDR3: CATSGAEASGNTIYF. The CDR3 DNA sequence: TGTGCCACCTCAGGGGCCGAGGCGTCTGGAAACACCATATATTTT.

V and J are TRBV4-3 and TRBJ1-2; possible D gene TRBD1, 5 bases. This CDR3 is 15 amino acids long. Per germline, CDR1 LGHNA and CDR2 YSLEER. Trimming removed 4 bases from V and 4 bases from J, with 16 bases in between. CDR3 DNA: TGCGCCAGCAGCCCGGGAGGGGTAGGGATCTATGGCTACACCTTC. It specifies CASSPGGVGIYGYTF.

The gene calls are TRBV19 and TRBJ1-2; D not resolved. The CDR3 is made up of 14 amino acids. Germline-derived CDR1 and CDR2 are LNHDA and SQIVND (reference sequence). Trimming removed 2 bases from V and 8 bases from J, with 15 bases in between. CDR3 coding DNA: TGTGCCAGTAGTATAAGGCAGGCCCCCTACGGCTACACCTTC. Amino acids: CASSIRQAPYGYTF.

The chain recombines TRBV30 with TRBJ2-1, with 11 bases matching TRBD2. V gave up 3 bases and J gave up 9 bases; unmatched junction bases: 25. Germline V CDR1 and CDR2: GTSNPN, SVGIG (reference sequence). The CDR3 runs 20 residues. In DNA, the CDR3 is TGTGCCTGGAGGTCGCGCGTGGCTAGCGGGGGGTCCACGCGAACAATTGAGCAGTTCTTC. It translates to CAWRSRVASGGSTRTIEQFF. Using reference TRBV30 and TRBJ2-1 for the parts outside the CDR3, the full variable domain is SQTIHQWPATLVQPVGSPLSLECTVEGTSNPNLYWYRQAAGRGLQLLFYSVGIGQISSEVPQNLSASRPQDRQFILSSKKLLLSDSGFYLCAWRSRVASGGSTRTIEQFFGPGTRLTVL.

The V and J genes are TRBV9 and TRBJ1-6; weak D call: TRBD1 (5 bases). V gave up 4 bases and J gave up 4 bases, with 18 bases separating them. CDR1 and CDR2 from the germline V gene are SGDLS and YYNGEE. This CDR3 has 17 amino acids. CDR3 loop: CASSPQRGGEYNSPLHF. The CDR3 region has the DNA TGTGCCAGCAGCCCGCAACGGGGGGGGGAGTATAATTCACCCCTCCACTTT. The full variable domain, completed using reference TRBV9 and TRBJ1-6, is DSGVTQTPKHLITATGQRVTLRCSPRSGDLSVYWYQQSLDQGLQFLIQYYNGEERAKGNILERFSAQQFPDLHSELNLSSLELGDSALYFCASSPQRGGEYNSPLHFGNGTRLTVT.

By proportion, this clone is medium-sized. This chain uses TRBV9 with TRBJ2-2; a possible D gene is TRBD2 (6 bases). This CDR3 region has 17 residues. V was trimmed by 4 bases and J by 4 bases, leaving 20 bases between them. In germline, CDR1 is SGDLS, CDR2 YYNGEE. CDR3 DNA sequence: TGTGCCAGCAGCCCCCACCCACCGGGAGCGGGCACCGGGGAGCTGTTTTTT. This encodes CASSPHPPGAGTGELFF.